The T cell receptor beta chain under discussion was sequenced for a study of cytotoxic CD8 clonotypes in ibrutinib-treated CLL. Study conclusions and caveats: On treatment, the uncommon public clonotypes contracted or remained stable.

As concerns this clone: Its antigen is not known.

This table comes from immunoSEQ multiplex PCR, and its TCRdb copy is limited to in-frame clones, with some not included. The sample holds 160,000 or so clones; 81% are singletons and the top ten take around 2%. V was clipped by 2 bases and J by 6 bases, with 12 bases between them. The CDR3 has 13 residues. Germline CDR1 SGHDT, CDR2 YYEEEE. The receptor was isolated from a human donor with chronic lymphocytic leukemia. Sequenced material: PBMCs, taken after 12 months of ibrutinib treatment. V is TRBV5-6 and J is TRBJ2-7; D uncertain. CDR3 coding DNA: TGTGCCAGCAGCTTCGCTGGCCCGGGCGAGCAGTACTTC. Its protein product is CASSFAGPGEQYF.